This T cell receptor beta chain was captured by sequencing in a study of blood T cell repertoires in COVID-19. Study as a whole: COVID-19 samples from acute and convalescent phases originated in the United States, Italy and Spain. T cells, B-cell-depleted T cells, or PBMCs supplied cDNA or gDNA.

J was trimmed by 8 bases and V by 6 bases; bases with no gene match: 6. The CDR3 totals 13 residues. As originally analysed: Cell counts per sample came from amplifying reference gene primers. Sequencing used immunoSEQ multiplex PCR; TCRdb keeps in-frame clones, though not all of them. V, J and clone size were drawn from that table, and D and trimming were deduced from the DNA. The top ten clones hold 6.2% of a sample with around 250,000 clones, 86% of them seen once. Sample: peripheral blood. The gene calls are TRBV12-3 or TRBV12-4 and TRBJ1-2; 10 bases are a match to TRBD1. This clonotype was sampled from a man aged 60 to 75 with acute or convalescent COVID-19. CDR3 bases: TGTGCCAGCAGCTCCGGGACAGGGGAAGGCTACACCTTC. This sequence encodes CASSSGTGEGYTF.